This passage covers 21 T cell receptor beta chains from one sample sequenced in a study of blood T cell repertoires in COVID-19. The method was immunoSEQ multiplex PCR; TCRdb's version includes in-frame clones alone and lacks a portion of them. Of about 96,000 clones listed, over 70% were seen once; the top ten hold 8.7%. Sequencing was performed on peripheral blood. The receptors shown here come from a man over 45 who had recovered from COVID-19.

The chain recombines TRBV2 with TRBJ2-1; 10 bases match TRBD1. V lost 4 bases to trimming and J lost 10 bases; unmatched junction nucleotides: 1. Germline CDR1 and CDR2: SNHLY and FYNNEI. The CDR3 totals 12 residues. CDR3 coding DNA: TGTGCCAGCAGTGGGGACAGGGGAGAGCAGTTCTTC. Translation gives CASSGDRGEQFF. The variable domain in full, with the rest retrieved from reference TRBV2 and TRBJ2-1, is EPEVTQTPSHQVTQMGQEVILRCVPISNHLYFYWYRQILGQKVEFLVSFYNNEISEKSEIFDDQFSVERPDGSNFTLKIRSTKLEDSAMYFCASSGDRGEQFFGPGTRLTVL.

This clone was observed once. J is TRBJ2-5 and V is TRBV11-2; 13 bases agree with TRBD2. The V and J ends lost 1 base and 3 bases, in that order; junction bases with no gene match: 2. This CDR3 spans 16 amino acids. The germline CDR1 and CDR2 sequences are SGHAT and FQNNGV. CDR3 sequence reads: CASSLGLAGGEETQYF. The CDR3 region has the DNA TGTGCCAGCAGCTTAGGACTAGCGGGGGGAGAAGAGACCCAGTACTTC.

This clone appeared a few times. Relative to the germline gene, one junction end is altered; a read error may explain this. The chain is built from TRBV7-9 and TRBJ2-2; the D gene is possibly TRBD2 (5 bases). The length of the CDR3 is 14 residues. Germline lookup yields CDR1 SEHNR and CDR2 FQNEAQ (reference sequence). CDR3 protein: CASSAQTRIGKLFF. CDR3 sequence (DNA): TGTGCCAGCAGCGCCCAGACCCGAATCGGGAAGCTGTTTTTT. The variable domain in full, completed from reference TRBV7-9 and TRBJ2-2, reads DTGVSQNPRHKITKRGQNVTFRCDPISEHNRLYWYRQTLGQGPEFLTYFQNEAQLEKSRLLSDRFSAERPKGSFSTLEIQRTEQGDSAMYLCASSAQTRIGKLFFGEGSRLTVL.

V is TRBV11-2 and J is TRBJ1-6; TRBD1 matches 8 bases. V shed 5 bases, J shed 7 bases, and the junction held 7 bases outside the gene matches. Germline-derived CDR1 and CDR2 are SGHAT and FQNNGV. CDR3 length: 15 amino acids. The CDR3 DNA follows: TGTGCCAGCAGCCAAGCACAGGGGGGCAATTCACCCCTCCACTTT. Translation gives CASSQAQGGNSPLHF.

The CDR3 region is CASSQGQGTYEQYF. In nucleotides, the CDR3 is TGTGCCAGCAGCCAGGGACAGGGAACCTACGAGCAGTACTTC. V and J are TRBV7-9 and TRBJ2-7, with 9 bases identical to TRBD1. CDR3 size: 14 residues. V gave up 5 bases and J gave up 2 bases; unmatched junction bases: 4. Germline values: CDR1 SEHNR, CDR2 FQNEAQ (reference sequence).

The chain couples TRBV2 to TRBJ2-3, with TRBD2 identical over 13 bases. V shed 5 bases, J shed 5 bases, and the junction held 7 bases outside the gene matches. Per the germline V gene, CDR1 is SNHLY and CDR2 is FYNNEI. This CDR3 has 16 residues. CDR3 residues: CASSSGLAGTGDTQYF. The DNA of the CDR3 is TGTGCCAGCAGTTCGGGACTAGCGGGGACTGGAGATACGCAGTATTTT.

The chain links TRBV5-8 to TRBJ2-3; D gene uncertain. The CDR3 sequence is 14 residues long. Trimming took off 1 base at V and 2 bases at J, with 8 bases between the two ends. Per the germline V gene, CDR1 is SGHTS and CDR2 is YDEGEE. The CDR3 nucleotides are TGTGCCAGCAGCTTGTGGCAGGTCACAGATACGCAGTATTTT. It encodes CASSLWQVTDTQYF. The full variable domain, rest sourced from reference TRBV5-8 and TRBJ2-3, is EAGVTQSPTHLIKTRGQQATLRCSPISGHTSVYWYQQALGLGLQFLLWYDEGEERNRGNFPPRFSGRQFPNYSSELNVNALELEDSALYLCASSLWQVTDTQYFGPGTRLTVL.

This chain connects TRBV6-5 to TRBJ1-1; TRBD1 is a possible D gene (6 bases). In germline, CDR1 is MNHEY, CDR2 SVGAGI. The CDR3 has 12 amino acids. V was trimmed by 5 bases and J by 4 bases, leaving 8 bases between them. CDR3 nucleotide sequence: TGTGCCAGCAGTAGGACAGTCACTGAAGCTTTCTTT. This encodes CASSRTVTEAFF.

The rearrangement uses TRBV27 and TRBJ2-6, with D possibly matching TRBD1 (5 bases). The CDR3 length is 17 residues. CDR1 is MNHEY, CDR2 SMNVEV, per germline (reference sequence). V was shortened by 6 bases and J by 2 bases, with 17 bases between the two germline ends. CDR3 region: CASSSRPQGAGANVLTF. The CDR3 nucleotides read TGTGCCAGCAGCTCCCGGCCACAAGGGGCTGGGGCCAACGTCCTGACTTTC.

The rearrangement joins TRBV7-3 to TRBJ2-2; 12 bases agree with TRBD2. CDR1 SGHTA and CDR2 FQGTGA come from the germline V gene. The CDR3 is made up of 20 amino acids. Trimming removed 3 bases from V and 5 bases from J; junction bases left unmatched: 16. The CDR3 sequence: CASSFPSGRGLRGKTGELFF. The CDR3 bases are TGTGCCAGCAGCTTTCCTAGCGGGAGGGGACTGAGGGGGAAAACCGGGGAGCTGTTTTTT.

This clone was picked up a small number of times. CDR3 in amino acids: CAISESGTEIYGYTF. The CDR3 nucleotides read TGTGCCATCAGTGAGTCAGGGACAGAAATCTATGGCTACACCTTC. The rearrangement joins TRBV10-3 to TRBJ1-2, with TRBD1 matching over 7 bases. CDR3 size: 15 residues. Germline assignment: CDR1 ENHRY and CDR2 SYGVKD. V gave up 0 bases and J gave up 4 bases; unmatched junction bases: 5.

This clone was observed a handful of times. The chain combines TRBV5-1 with TRBJ1-5; possible D gene TRBD1, 5 bases. CDR3 size: 15 residues. Germline V gene data show CDR1 as SGHRS and CDR2 as YFSETQ. V lost 2 bases to trimming and J lost 2 bases, with 11 bases between them. The CDR3 protein is CASSFGGSGNQPQHF. The CDR3 DNA is TGCGCCAGCAGCTTCGGGGGGTCTGGCAATCAGCCCCAGCATTTT. The complete variable domain, with remaining parts taken from reference TRBV5-1 and TRBJ1-5, reads KAGVTQTPRYLIKTRGQQVTLSCSPISGHRSVSWYQQTPGQGLQFLFEYFSETQRNKGNFPGRFSGRQFSNSRSEMNVSTLELGDSALYLCASSFGGSGNQPQHFGDGTRLSIL.

Only a few counts were recorded for this clone. The rearrangement joins TRBV5-8 to TRBJ2-2; the D gene is possibly TRBD1 (6 bases). In germline, CDR1 is SGHTS, CDR2 YDEGEE. The CDR3 is 15 amino acids. V shed 4 bases and J shed 5 bases, with 15 bases lying between them. The CDR3 coding sequence is TGTGCCAGCAGCCTGGACAGAGGGTCAACCGGGGAGCTGTTTTTT. Its protein is CASSLDRGSTGELFF.

The chain joins TRBV7-9 to TRBJ1-2, with 8 bases fitting TRBD1. This CDR3 region has 14 residues. V was pared by 4 bases and J by 3 bases, with 4 bases of the junction left unmatched. Germline V gene lookup returns CDR1 SEHNR and CDR2 FQNEAQ (reference sequence). CDR3 protein: CASSYGQGHYGYTF. CDR3 DNA sequence: TGTGCCAGCAGCTATGGACAGGGACACTATGGCTACACCTTC.

The chain has TRBV9 and TRBJ2-1, with TRBD2 identical over 14 bases. Germline V lookup: CDR1 SGDLS, CDR2 YYNGEE. The CDR3 loop spans 15 amino acids. Trimming removed 3 bases from V and 6 bases from J; junction bases left unmatched: 2. The CDR3 is CASSAGLAGANEQFF. For the CDR3, the DNA is TGTGCCAGCAGCGCGGGACTAGCGGGAGCCAATGAGCAGTTCTTC.

This clone occurred many times. The chain employs TRBV4-3 and TRBJ1-2; TRBD1 might be the D (5 bases). V lost 3 bases, J lost 4 bases, and 9 bases lay in between. Germline loops: CDR1 LGHNA, CDR2 YSLEER. The CDR3 is made up of 13 amino acids. CDR3 residues: CASSHPDSYGYTF. For the CDR3, the DNA is TGCGCCAGCAGCCATCCTGACAGCTATGGCTACACCTTC.

The rearrangement links TRBV30 to TRBJ2-2, with D perhaps matching TRBD1 (6 bases). The V gene's germline CDR1 is GTSNPN and CDR2 SVGIG (reference sequence). V gave up 2 bases and J gave up 2 bases, with 18 bases separating them. The length of the CDR3 is 17 residues. CDR3 region: CAWSRRPQGFNTGELFF. For the CDR3, the DNA is TGTGCCTGGAGTCGCCGTCCACAGGGCTTCAACACCGGGGAGCTGTTTTTT. The full variable domain, with the rest looked up from reference TRBV30 and TRBJ2-2, is SQTIHQWPATLVQPVGSPLSLECTVEGTSNPNLYWYRQAAGRGLQLLFYSVGIGQISSEVPQNLSASRPQDRQFILSSKKLLLSDSGFYLCAWSRRPQGFNTGELFFGEGSRLTVL.

This clone was found a few times. The chain recombines TRBV6-5 with TRBJ2-1; tentatively, D is TRBD2 (6 bases). The V and J ends lost 6 bases and 2 bases respectively, with 14 bases between them. The CDR3 loop spans 15 amino acids. The germline CDR1 and CDR2 sequences are MNHEY and SVGAGI. Here the CDR3 reads CASRTRGAAYNEQFF. The CDR3, as DNA: TGTGCCAGCAGGACGCGGGGAGCGGCCTACAATGAGCAGTTCTTC.

As for this clone: The same CDR3 can be traced to other DNA sequences in this sample. The chain combines TRBV28 with TRBJ1-5; D call uncertain. Germline V gives CDR1 MDHEN, CDR2 SYDVKM. The germline V and J ends were trimmed by 5 bases and 3 bases, with 14 bases remaining between them. The CDR3 consists of 15 residues. In DNA, the CDR3 is TGTGCCAGCAGTCCCCCCGGCGGATCCAATCAGCCCCAGCATTTT. Protein product: CASSPPGGSNQPQHF.

The V and J genes are TRBV5-1 and TRBJ2-7, with TRBD2 matching over 9 bases. The ends lost 0 bases at V and 3 bases at J; junction bases unmatched: 4. This CDR3 comprises 15 residues. Germline CDR1 SGHRS, CDR2 YFSETQ. The CDR3, as DNA: TGCGCCAGCAGCTTGGAGGCGGGAGGGAACTACGAGCAGTACTTC. As protein: CASSLEAGGNYEQYF.

The J gene is TRBJ1-4, the V gene TRBV18, with D tentatively TRBD1 (5 bases). CDR3 length: 16 residues. The germline gives CDR1 KGHSH, CDR2 LQKENI. V was clipped by 2 bases and J by 0 bases, with 10 bases between them. Here the CDR3 reads CASSPVTGATNEKLFF. The CDR3 region has the DNA TGTGCCAGCTCACCAGTCACAGGTGCAACTAATGAAAAACTGTTTTTT.